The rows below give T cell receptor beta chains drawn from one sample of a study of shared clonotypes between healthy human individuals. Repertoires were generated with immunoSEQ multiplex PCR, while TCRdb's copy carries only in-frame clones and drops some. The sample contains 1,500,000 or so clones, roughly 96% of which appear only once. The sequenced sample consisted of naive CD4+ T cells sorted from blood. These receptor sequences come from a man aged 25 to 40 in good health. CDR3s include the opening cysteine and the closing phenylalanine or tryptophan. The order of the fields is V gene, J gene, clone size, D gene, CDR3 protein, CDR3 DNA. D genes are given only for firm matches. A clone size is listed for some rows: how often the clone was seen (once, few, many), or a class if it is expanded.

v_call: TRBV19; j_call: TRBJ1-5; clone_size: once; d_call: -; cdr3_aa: CASTTLGQSQSQPQHF; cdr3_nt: TGTGCCAGTACCACCCTAGGACAGAGTCAGTCACAGCCCCAGCATTTT
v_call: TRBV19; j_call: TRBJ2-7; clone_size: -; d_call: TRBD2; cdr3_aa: CASSAGLAGDEQYF; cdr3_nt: TGTGCCAGTAGCGCCGGGCTAGCGGGAGACGAGCAGTACTTC
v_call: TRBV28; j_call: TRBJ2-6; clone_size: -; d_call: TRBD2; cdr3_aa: CASSLASGSWDSGANVLTF; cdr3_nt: TGTGCCAGCAGTTTAGCTAGCGGATCCTGGGACTCTGGGGCCAACGTCCTGACTTTC
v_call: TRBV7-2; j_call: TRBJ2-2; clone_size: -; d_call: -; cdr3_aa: CASSMPGGEQTGELFF; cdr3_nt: TGTGCCAGCAGCATGCCCGGGGGTGAACAGACCGGGGAGCTGTTTTTT
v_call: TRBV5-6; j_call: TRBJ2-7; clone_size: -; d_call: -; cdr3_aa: CASSRVGYEQYF; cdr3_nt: TGTGCCAGCAGCCGTGTAGGGTACGAGCAGTACTTC
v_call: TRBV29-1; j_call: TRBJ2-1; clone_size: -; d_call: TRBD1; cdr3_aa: CSVGTVVSSYNEQFF; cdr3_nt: TGCAGCGTAGGGACAGTCGTTAGCTCCTACAATGAGCAGTTCTTC
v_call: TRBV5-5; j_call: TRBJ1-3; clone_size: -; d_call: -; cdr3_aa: CASSLGTLGNTIYF; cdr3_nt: TGTGCCAGCAGCTTAGGGACATTAGGAAACACCATATATTTT
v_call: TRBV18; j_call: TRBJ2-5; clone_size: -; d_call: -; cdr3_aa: CASSQEETQYF; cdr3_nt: TGTGCCAGCTCACAGGAGGAGACCCAGTACTTC
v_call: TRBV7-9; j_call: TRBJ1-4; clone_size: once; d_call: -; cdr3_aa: CASSLQGATNEKLFF; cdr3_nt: TGTGCCAGCAGCTTACAGGGTGCAACTAATGAAAAACTGTTTTTT
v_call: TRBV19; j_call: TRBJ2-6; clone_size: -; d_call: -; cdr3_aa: CASSITWAGANVLTF; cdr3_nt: TGTGCCAGTAGTATTACGTGGGCTGGGGCCAACGTCCTGACTTTC